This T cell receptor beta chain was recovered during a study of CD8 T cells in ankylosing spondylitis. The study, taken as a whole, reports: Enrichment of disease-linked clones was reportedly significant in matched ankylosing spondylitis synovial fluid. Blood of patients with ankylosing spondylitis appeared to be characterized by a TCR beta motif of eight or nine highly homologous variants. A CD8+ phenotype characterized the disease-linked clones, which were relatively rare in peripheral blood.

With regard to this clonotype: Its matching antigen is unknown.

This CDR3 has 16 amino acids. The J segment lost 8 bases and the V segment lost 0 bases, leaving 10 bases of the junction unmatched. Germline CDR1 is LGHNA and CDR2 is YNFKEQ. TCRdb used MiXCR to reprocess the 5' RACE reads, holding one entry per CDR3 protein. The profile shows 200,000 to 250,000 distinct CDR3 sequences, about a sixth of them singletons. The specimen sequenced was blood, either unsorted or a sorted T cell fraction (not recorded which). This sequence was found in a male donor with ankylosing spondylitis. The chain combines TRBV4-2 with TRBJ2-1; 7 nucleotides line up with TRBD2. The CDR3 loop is CASSQEEGGRGDEQFF. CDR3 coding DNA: TGTGCCAGCAGCCAAGAGGAAGGCGGGAGAGGCGATGAGCAGTTCTTC.